This TCR beta chain originates from a study of Ad26.COV2.S vaccination and SARS-CoV-2 variants. Study at large: Donor joined the COV1001 Ad26.COV2.S trial arm.

Turning to this clone: Its antigen is not identified.

Profiled with immunoSEQ multiplex PCR; TCRdb holds only in-frame clones, not every one. Seen here are about 680,000 clones, more than 70% observed once, and the top ten hold approximately 1.5%. Study-level findings and limits: Breadth of non-spike TCRs did not differ between vaccinees and placebo recipients.

The treatment was: 15 to 20 received Ad26.COV2.S at low or high dose, single or two shots; 5 received placebo; per-sample allocation not given. Samples came from day 63 after the first vaccine or placebo injection. V lost 10 bases and J 0 bases, leaving 6 bases between the germline ends. The CDR3 extends over 12 amino acids. Germline V lookup: CDR1 SEHNR, CDR2 FQNEAQ (reference sequence). This clonotype was sampled from a person aged 18 to 65 who received the Ad26.COV2.S COVID-19 vaccine or a placebo. V usage is TRBV7-9 and J usage is TRBJ2-2; D is uncertain. The source material was peripheral blood, sampled in a trial of Ad26.COV2.S vaccine versus placebo. As DNA, the CDR3 is TGTGCCACCACACCGAACACCGGGGAGCTGTTTTTT. This encodes CATTPNTGELFF.